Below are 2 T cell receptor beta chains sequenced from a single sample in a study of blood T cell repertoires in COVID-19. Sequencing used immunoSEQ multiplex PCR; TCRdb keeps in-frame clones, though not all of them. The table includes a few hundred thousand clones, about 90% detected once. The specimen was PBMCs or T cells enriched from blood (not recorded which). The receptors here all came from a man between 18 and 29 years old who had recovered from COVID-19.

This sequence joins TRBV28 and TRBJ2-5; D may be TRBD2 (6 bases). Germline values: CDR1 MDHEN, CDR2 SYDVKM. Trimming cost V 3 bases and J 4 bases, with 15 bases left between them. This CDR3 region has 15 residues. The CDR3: CASSLNPSAGETQYF. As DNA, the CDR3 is TGTGCCAGCAGTTTGAACCCTAGCGCCGGAGAGACCCAGTACTTC.

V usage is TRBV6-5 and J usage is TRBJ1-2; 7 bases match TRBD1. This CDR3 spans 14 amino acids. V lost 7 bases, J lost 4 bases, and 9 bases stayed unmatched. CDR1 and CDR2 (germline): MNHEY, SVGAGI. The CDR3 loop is CASTPSAGGYGYTF. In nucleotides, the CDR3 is TGTGCCAGCACCCCTTCAGCAGGGGGCTATGGCTACACCTTC.